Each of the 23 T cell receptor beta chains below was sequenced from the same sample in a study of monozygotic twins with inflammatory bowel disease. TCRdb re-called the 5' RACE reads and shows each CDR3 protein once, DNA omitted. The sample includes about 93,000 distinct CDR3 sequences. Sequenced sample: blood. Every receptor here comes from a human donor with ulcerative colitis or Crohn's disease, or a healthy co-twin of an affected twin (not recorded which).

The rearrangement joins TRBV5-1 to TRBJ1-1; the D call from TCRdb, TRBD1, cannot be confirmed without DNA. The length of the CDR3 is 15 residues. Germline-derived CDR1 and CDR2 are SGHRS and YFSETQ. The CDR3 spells CASRRGGQSPTEAFF.

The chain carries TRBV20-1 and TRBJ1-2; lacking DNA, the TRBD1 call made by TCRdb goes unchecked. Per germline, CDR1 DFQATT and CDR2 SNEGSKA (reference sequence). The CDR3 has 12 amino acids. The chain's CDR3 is CSGGTTKGGYTF.

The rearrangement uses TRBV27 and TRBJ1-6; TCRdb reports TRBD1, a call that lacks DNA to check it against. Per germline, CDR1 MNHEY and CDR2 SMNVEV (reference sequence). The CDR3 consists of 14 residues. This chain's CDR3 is CASSSTGSNSPLHF.

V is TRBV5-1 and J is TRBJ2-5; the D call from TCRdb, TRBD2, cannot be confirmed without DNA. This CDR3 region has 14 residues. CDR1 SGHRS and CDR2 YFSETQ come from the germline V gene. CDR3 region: CASSSGRAQETQYF.

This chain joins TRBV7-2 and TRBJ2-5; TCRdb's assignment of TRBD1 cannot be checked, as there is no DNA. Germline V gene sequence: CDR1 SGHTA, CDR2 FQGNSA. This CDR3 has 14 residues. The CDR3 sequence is CASSISGGAETQYF.

The CDR3 loop is CASSFIAGAHYEQYF. The V gene is TRBV27, the J gene TRBJ2-7; TCRdb indicates TRBD2, and absent DNA this call remains unverified. Per the germline V gene, CDR1 is MNHEY and CDR2 is SMNVEV (reference sequence). The length of the CDR3 is 15 residues.

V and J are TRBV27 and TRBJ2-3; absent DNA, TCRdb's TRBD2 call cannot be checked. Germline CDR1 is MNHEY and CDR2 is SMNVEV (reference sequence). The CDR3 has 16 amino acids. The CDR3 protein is CASSSPSGGARGTQYF.

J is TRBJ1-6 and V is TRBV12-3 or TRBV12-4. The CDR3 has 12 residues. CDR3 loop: CASSFISSPLHF.

CDR3 sequence reads: CASSLVGIASPLHF. This sequence joins TRBV7-8 and TRBJ1-6. The CDR3 has 14 residues. Germline CDR1 SGHVS, CDR2 FQNEAQ.

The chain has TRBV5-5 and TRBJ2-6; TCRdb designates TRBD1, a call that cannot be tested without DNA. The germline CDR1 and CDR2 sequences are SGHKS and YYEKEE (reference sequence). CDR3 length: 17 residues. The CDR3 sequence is CASSGGMGRSGANVLTF. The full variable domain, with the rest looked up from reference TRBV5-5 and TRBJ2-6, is DAGVTQSPTHLIKTRGQQVTLRCSPISGHKSVSWYQQVLGQGPQFIFQYYEKEERGRGNFPDRFSARQFPNYSSELNVNALLLGDSALYLCASSGGMGRSGANVLTFGAGSRLTVL.

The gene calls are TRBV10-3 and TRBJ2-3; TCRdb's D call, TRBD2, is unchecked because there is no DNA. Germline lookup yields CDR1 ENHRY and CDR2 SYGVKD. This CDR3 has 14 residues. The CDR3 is CAARGEGTPDTQYF.

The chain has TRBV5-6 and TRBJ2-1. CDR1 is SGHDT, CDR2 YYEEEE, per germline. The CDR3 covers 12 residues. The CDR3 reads CASSFVRDEQFF.

The CDR3 sequence is CASSTGGQNIQYF. This sequence joins TRBV18 and TRBJ2-4; TCRdb gives TRBD2 as the D gene, but with no DNA this cannot be confirmed. The CDR3 runs 13 residues. Germline V gives CDR1 KGHSH, CDR2 LQKENI. The entire variable domain, with the rest obtained from reference TRBV18 and TRBJ2-4, is as follows: NAGVMQNPRHLVRRRGQEARLRCSPMKGHSHVYWYRQLPEEGLKFMVYLQKENIIDESGMPKERFSAEFPKEGPSILRIQQVVRGDSAAYFCASSTGGQNIQYFGAGTRLSVL.

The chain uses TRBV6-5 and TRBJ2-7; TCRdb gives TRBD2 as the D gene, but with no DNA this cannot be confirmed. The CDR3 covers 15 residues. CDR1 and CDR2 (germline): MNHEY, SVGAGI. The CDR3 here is CASSYGGTLSYEQYF.

This CDR3 is CASSSGQSSGNTIYF. J is TRBJ1-3 and V is TRBV5-4. This CDR3 is 15 amino acids long. Germline V lookup: CDR1 SGHNT, CDR2 YYREEE (reference sequence).

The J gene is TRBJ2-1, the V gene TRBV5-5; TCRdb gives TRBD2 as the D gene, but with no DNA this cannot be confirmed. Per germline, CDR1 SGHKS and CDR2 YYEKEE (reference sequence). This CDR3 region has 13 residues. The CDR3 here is CASSLDREGEQFF. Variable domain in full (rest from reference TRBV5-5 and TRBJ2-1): DAGVTQSPTHLIKTRGQQVTLRCSPISGHKSVSWYQQVLGQGPQFIFQYYEKEERGRGNFPDRFSARQFPNYSSELNVNALLLGDSALYLCASSLDREGEQFFGPGTRLTVL.

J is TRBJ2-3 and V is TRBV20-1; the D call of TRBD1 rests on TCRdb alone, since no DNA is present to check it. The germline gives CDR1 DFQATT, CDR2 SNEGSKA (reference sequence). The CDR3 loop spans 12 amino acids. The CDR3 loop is CSADTDTDTQYF.

CDR3 region: CASRPSTGKLFF. The gene calls are TRBV12-3 or TRBV12-4 and TRBJ1-4. The CDR3 is made up of 12 amino acids.

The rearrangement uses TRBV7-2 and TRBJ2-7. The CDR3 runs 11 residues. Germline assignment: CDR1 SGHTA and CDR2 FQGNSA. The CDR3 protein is CASSSAYEQYF.

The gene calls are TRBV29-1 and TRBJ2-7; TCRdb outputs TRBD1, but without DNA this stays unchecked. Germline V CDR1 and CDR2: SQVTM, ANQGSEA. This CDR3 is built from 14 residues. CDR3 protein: CSVEDRGQSYEQYF.

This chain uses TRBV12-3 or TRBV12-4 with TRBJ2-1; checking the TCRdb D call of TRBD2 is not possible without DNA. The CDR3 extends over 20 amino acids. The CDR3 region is CASSPAFLASGGASYNEQFF.

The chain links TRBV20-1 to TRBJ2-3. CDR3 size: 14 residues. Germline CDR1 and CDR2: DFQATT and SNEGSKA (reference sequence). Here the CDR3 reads CSAHGRTRTDTQYF.

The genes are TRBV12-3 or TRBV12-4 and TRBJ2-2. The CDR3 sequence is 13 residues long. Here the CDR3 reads CASKVAYTGELFF.